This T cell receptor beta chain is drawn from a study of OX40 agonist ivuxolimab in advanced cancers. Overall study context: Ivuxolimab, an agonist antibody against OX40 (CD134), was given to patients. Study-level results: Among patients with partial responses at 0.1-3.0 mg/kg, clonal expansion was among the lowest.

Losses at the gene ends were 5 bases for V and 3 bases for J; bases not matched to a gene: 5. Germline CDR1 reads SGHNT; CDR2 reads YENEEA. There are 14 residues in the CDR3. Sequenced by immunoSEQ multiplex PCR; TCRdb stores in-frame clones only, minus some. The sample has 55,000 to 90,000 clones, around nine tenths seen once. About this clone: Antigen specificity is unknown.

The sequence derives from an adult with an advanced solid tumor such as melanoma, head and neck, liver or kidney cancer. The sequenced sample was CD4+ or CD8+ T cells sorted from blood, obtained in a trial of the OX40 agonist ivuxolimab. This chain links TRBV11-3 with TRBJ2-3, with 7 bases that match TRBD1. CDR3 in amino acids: CASSATRGTDTQYF. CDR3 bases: TGTGCCAGCAGCGCAACCAGGGGGACAGATACGCAGTATTTT.